This note documents a single T cell receptor (beta chain) sequence. The antigen is undetermined. These data belong to a study of T cell clonotyping in hematopoietic cell transplantation. V shed 5 bases, J shed 11 bases, and the junction held 6 bases outside the gene matches. Germline V gives CDR1 LNHDA, CDR2 SQIVND (reference sequence). The length of the CDR3 is 12 residues. Sequencing was performed with immunoSEQ multiplex PCR; in TCRdb, only in-frame clones are kept and a portion is missing. The data show tens of thousands of clones, over 75% seen once. Time point meaning: recipient sample about 28 days before transplant, after cytoreduction. Recipient blood drawn about 28 days pretransplant and days 30, 100, 180 after. Study results and limitations: Higher Inverse Simpson Index values in graft donor and pretransplant recipient predicted broader posttransplant TCR diversity. CD4 and CD8 repertoire contributions could not be separated without sorting.

J is TRBJ2-1 and V is TRBV19; 7 bases agree with TRBD1. This sequence was found in a man aged 55 to 70 with biphenotypic leukemia. Some clones in this sample may be carry-over from other donors' samples. The sample consisted of peripheral blood mononuclear cells, taken before stem cell transplant. The DNA for the CDR3 is TGTGCCAGTAGTCAGAAGGGGGCTCAGCAGTTCTTC. Its protein is CASSQKGAQQFF. Full variable domain (rest looked up from reference TRBV19 and TRBJ2-1): DGGITQSPKYLFRKEGQNVTLSCEQNLNHDAMYWYRQDPGQGLRLIYYSQIVNDFQKGDIAEGYSVSREKKESFPLTVTSAQKNPTAFYLCASSQKGAQQFFGPGTRLTVL.